Given below is one T cell receptor (beta chain) in context. These data come from a study of T cell changes during pregnancy in multiple sclerosis. Here immunoSEQ multiplex PCR was the method, and the copy in TCRdb shows in-frame clones only, minus some. The table includes approximately 65,000 clones, 96% detected once. The V gene's germline CDR1 is LNHDA and CDR2 SQIVND (reference sequence). The CDR3 sequence is 12 residues long. Unmatched junction bases numbered 6, after V lost 9 bases and J lost 5 bases. The clonotype originates from a female donor with multiple sclerosis, enrolled in a pregnancy study. V and J are TRBV19 and TRBJ1-2; 7 bases match TRBD1. This specimen was CD8+ T cells from peripheral blood mononuclear cells, taken after pregnancy. The chain's CDR3 is CASRQGPYGYTF. DNA of the CDR3: TGTGCCAGCAGACAGGGCCCTTATGGCTACACCTTC.